This entry is about one TCR beta chain. Antigen unknown. The length of the CDR3 is 14 residues. V lost 0 bases, J lost 6 bases, and 8 bases lay in between. Germline CDR1 KGHSH, CDR2 LQKENI. This entry comes from a study of OX40 agonist ivuxolimab in advanced cancers. Study-level information: In this trial design, patients received ivuxolimab intravenously at 0.01 to 10 mg/kg every 2 weeks. The dose-escalation cohort was approximately 85% male, with a mean age of around 60 years, ranging roughly 20 to 90.

Study-level findings and limits: Both CD4+ and CD8+ T cell populations in blood had undergone clonal expansion by week 6 at 0.1 to 3.0 mg/kg. Averaging showed that CD8+ T cells had more expanded clones than CD4+ did.

The data were produced by immunoSEQ multiplex PCR, yet TCRdb's version contains in-frame clones alone and is incomplete. The table has 68,000 or so clones, around nine tenths seen once. The gene calls are TRBV18 and TRBJ2-2; D is uncertain. The TCR comes from an adult with an advanced solid tumor such as melanoma, head and neck, liver or kidney cancer. The sequencing here drew on CD4+ or CD8+ T cells sorted from blood, taken in a trial of the OX40 agonist ivuxolimab. This CDR3 reads CASSPPLGSGELFF. The CDR3 region has the DNA TGTGCCAGCTCACCACCATTGGGGTCCGGGGAGCTGTTTTTT.